Listed below are T cell receptor beta chains from one sample, sequenced in a study of vaccination and CD4 T cells after COVID-19. Their recognized antigens are unknown. TCRdb redid the calling of the PCR reads with MiXCR, one entry per CDR3 protein. The sample holds around 26,000 distinct CDR3 sequences, 40% to 55% seen once. Sequencing was performed on CD4+ T cells from blood, cultured in vitro, taken before SARS-CoV-2 vaccination. These receptors originate from a human donor who received a COVID-19 vaccine. Each CDR3 is given with its conserved first and last residue. The order of the fields is V gene, D gene, J gene, CDR3 length, clone size, CDR3 protein, CDR3 DNA. A D gene is named only where the DNA matches it firmly. The size entry is marked missing in some rows and otherwise reads once, few, many or a size class.

>TRBV19|.|TRBJ1-2|16|few
CASLPDRDSGRRGYTF
TGTGCCAGTCTCCCCGACCGGGACTCAGGGAGACGCGGCTACACCTTC
>TRBV5-1|.|TRBJ1-1|14|.
CASSLGDGNTEAFF
TGCGCCAGCAGCTTGGGGGATGGAAACACTGAAGCTTTCTTT
>TRBV9|.|TRBJ1-2|14|.
CASSVSTDNYGYTF
TGTGCCAGCAGCGTGTCGACAGATAACTATGGCTACACCTTC
>TRBV5-5|.|TRBJ1-1|18|.
CASSLVRSRGTMNTEAFF
TGTGCCAGCAGCTTGGTTAGGAGTCGGGGAACGATGAACACTGAAGCTTTCTTT
>TRBV20-1|.|TRBJ1-2|12|few
CSAIMGRRGYTF
TGCAGTGCTATAATGGGCAGGAGGGGCTACACCTTC
>TRBV7-2|TRBD2|TRBJ2-1|15|.
CASSQGLAGYNEQFF
TGTGCCAGCAGCCAAGGACTAGCGGGGTACAATGAGCAGTTCTTC
>TRBV2|.|TRBJ2-1|12|.
CASTGVRNEQFF
TGTGCCAGCACGGGGGTCAGAAATGAGCAGTTCTTC
>TRBV12-3/TRBV12-4|.|TRBJ2-5|15|once
CASSLGGALQETQYF
TGTGCCAGCAGTTTAGGTGGGGCCCTGCAAGAGACCCAGTACTTC
>TRBV24-1|.|TRBJ1-5|18|few
CATSDPQVQGQSNQPQHF
TGTGCCACCAGTGATCCTCAGGTCCAGGGACAAAGCAATCAGCCCCAGCATTTT
>TRBV2|.|TRBJ1-2|14|.
CASSELSGNYGYTF
TGTGCCAGCAGTGAATTGTCAGGGAACTATGGCTACACCTTC
>TRBV5-6|TRBD1|TRBJ1-5|15|.
CASSRQDRDNQPQHF
TGTGCCAGCAGCCGCCAGGACAGGGACAATCAGCCCCAGCATTTT
>TRBV5-4|.|TRBJ1-3|15|few
CASSSMGDAGNTIYF
TGTGCCAGCAGCTCCATGGGGGACGCTGGAAACACCATATATTTT
>TRBV11-3|.|TRBJ2-5|14|.
CASSLRQVGETQYF
TGTGCCAGCAGCTTACGACAGGTCGGAGAGACCCAGTACTTC
>TRBV7-7|TRBD2|TRBJ2-2|17|few
CASSIGPGGGAAGELFF
TGTGCCAGCAGCATCGGGCCCGGCGGGGGGGCCGCCGGGGAGCTGTTTTTT
>TRBV6-1|TRBD1|TRBJ1-2|16|few
CASSEALRRDRAGYTF
TGTGCCAGCAGTGAAGCGCTTCGGAGAGACAGGGCAGGCTACACCTTC
>TRBV25-1|TRBD1|TRBJ1-1|18|.
CASSEYKPSDRANTEAFF
TGTGCCAGCAGTGAATATAAGCCATCCGACAGGGCAAACACTGAAGCTTTCTTT
>TRBV6-1|.|TRBJ1-4|15|few
CASSDPGGYNEKLFF
TGTGCCAGCAGTGACCCGGGGGGCTATAATGAAAAACTGTTTTTT